The clone carrying this TCR beta chain was counted ten times or more. Its matching antigen is unknown. CDR3 length equals 15 residues. The germline V gene encodes CDR1 SEHNR and CDR2 FQNEAQ (reference sequence). V lost 4 bases to trimming and J lost 1 base; unmatched junction nucleotides: 2. In TCRdb, the reads were re-called with MiXCR into one record per CDR3 protein. The profile covers about 920,000 distinct CDR3 sequences, with around a third appearing a single time and about 14% taken by the ten largest. The source of the sample is a study of T cell repertoires in cytomegalovirus infection. Turning to the study itself: CMV epitopes that were recently identified and HLA-C-restricted were used alongside well-studied HLA-B-restricted ones. Indicated by public TCR beta signatures were CMV infection and matching HLA type. Study results and caveats: Clonotype analysis showed dominance of the ex vivo response by HLA-C-restricted CMV-specific TCR beta clonotypes. Summed frequency of shared TCR beta families picked out CMV carriers who also had the relevant HLA.

Sequencing used cultured CD8+ T cells from PBMCs, obtained from culture after CMV antigen stimulation. The source of this sequence is a human donor in good health (CMV status not recorded). Some clones in this sample may be carry-over from other donors' samples. This chain uses TRBV7-9 with TRBJ1-3, with TRBD1 identical over 9 bases. The CDR3 coding sequence is TGTGCCAGCAGCTCGACAGGGGGTTCTGGAAACACCATATATTTT. Encoded protein: CASSSTGGSGNTIYF.